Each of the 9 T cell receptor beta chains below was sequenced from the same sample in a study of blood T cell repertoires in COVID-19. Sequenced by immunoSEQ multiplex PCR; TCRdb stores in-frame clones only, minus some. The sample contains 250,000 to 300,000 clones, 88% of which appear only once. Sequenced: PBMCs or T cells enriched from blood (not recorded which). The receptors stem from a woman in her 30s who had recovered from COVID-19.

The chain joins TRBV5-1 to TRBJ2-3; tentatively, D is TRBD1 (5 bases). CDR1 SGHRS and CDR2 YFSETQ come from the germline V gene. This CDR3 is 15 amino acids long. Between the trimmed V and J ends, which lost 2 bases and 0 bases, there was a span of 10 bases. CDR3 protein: CASSFIDSSTDTQYF. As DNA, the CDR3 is TGCGCCAGCAGCTTCATAGACAGCAGCACAGATACGCAGTATTTT.

The CDR3 DNA is TGTGCCAGCAGCCAGACAGGGAATGAAAAACTGTTTTTT. It translates to CASSQTGNEKLFF. The chain employs TRBV7-9 and TRBJ1-4, with TRBD1 matching 7 bases. The CDR3 length is 13 residues. Per germline, CDR1 SEHNR and CDR2 FQNEAQ (reference sequence). The junction had 2 bases not matched to a gene; V was cut back by 5 bases and J by 5 bases.

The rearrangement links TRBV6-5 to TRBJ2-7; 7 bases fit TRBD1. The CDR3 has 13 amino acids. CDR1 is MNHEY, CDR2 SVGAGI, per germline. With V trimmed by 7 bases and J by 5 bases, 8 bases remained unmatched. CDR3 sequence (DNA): TGTGCCAGCACTCCAGGGGGTGCGGACGAGCAGTACTTC. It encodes CASTPGGADEQYF.

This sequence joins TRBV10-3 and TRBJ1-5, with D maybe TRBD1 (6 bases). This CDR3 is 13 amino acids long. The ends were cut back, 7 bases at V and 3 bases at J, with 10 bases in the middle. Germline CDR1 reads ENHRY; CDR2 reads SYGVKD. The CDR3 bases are TGTGCCATCAAGGACAGCTTCAATCAGCCCCAGCATTTT. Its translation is CAIKDSFNQPQHF.

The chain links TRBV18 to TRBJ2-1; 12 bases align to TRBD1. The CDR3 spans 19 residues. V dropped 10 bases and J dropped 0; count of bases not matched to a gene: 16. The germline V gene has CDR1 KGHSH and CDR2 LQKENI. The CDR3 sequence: CATNPGTGGPQSSYNEQFF. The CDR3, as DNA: TGTGCCACTAACCCCGGGACAGGGGGCCCACAGAGCTCCTACAATGAGCAGTTCTTC.

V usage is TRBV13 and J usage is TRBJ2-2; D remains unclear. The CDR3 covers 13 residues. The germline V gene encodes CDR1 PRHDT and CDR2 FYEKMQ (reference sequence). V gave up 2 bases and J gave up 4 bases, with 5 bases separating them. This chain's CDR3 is CASSLTVTGELFF. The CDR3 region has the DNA TGTGCCAGCAGCTTAACAGTCACCGGGGAGCTGTTTTTT.

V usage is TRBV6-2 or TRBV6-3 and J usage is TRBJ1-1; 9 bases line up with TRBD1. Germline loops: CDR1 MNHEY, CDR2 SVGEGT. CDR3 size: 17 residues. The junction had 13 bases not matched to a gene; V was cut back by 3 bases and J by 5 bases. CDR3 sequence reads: CASSYPLRADRGTEAFF. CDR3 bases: TGTGCCAGCAGTTATCCCCTCAGAGCCGACAGGGGGACTGAAGCTTTCTTT.

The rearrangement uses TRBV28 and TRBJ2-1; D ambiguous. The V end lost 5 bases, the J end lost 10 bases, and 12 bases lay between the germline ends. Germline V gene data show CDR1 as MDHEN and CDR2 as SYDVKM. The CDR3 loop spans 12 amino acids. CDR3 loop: CASSHSLAEQFF. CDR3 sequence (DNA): TGTGCCAGCAGTCACTCACTTGCCGAGCAGTTCTTC. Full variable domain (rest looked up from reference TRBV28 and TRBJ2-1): DVKVTQSSRYLVKRTGEKVFLECVQDMDHENMFWYRQDPGLGLRLIYFSYDVKMKEKGDIPEGYSVSREKKERFSLILESASTNQTSMYLCASSHSLAEQFFGPGTRLTVL.

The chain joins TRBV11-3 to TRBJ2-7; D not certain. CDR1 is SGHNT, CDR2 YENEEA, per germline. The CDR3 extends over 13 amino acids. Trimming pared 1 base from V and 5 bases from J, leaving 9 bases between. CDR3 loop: CASSLAPADEQYF. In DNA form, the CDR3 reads TGTGCCAGCAGCTTAGCGCCGGCGGACGAGCAGTACTTC. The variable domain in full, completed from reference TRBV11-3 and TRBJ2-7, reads EAGVVQSPRYKIIEKKQPVAFWCNPISGHNTLYWYLQNLGQGPELLIRYENEEAVDDSQLPKDRFSAERLKGVDSTLKIQPAELGDSAVYLCASSLAPADEQYFGPGTRLTVT.